This is a list of T cell receptor beta chains from one sample in a study of cytomegalovirus exposure and HLA in healthy donors. The protocol was immunoSEQ multiplex PCR, while the TCRdb copy is restricted to in-frame clones and leaves out a portion. This sample carries approximately 130,000 clones, roughly four fifths of them seen once, and the ten largest clones take 1.5% to 2%. Specimen: PBMCs. These receptors all stem from a female donor in good health and CMV-seropositive. The CDR3 runs from the conserved cysteine through the conserved F or W. Each record gives: V gene, D gene, clone size, J gene, CDR3 protein, CDR3 DNA. The D gene is left open where the match is weak. Clone size is given for some rows only: seen once, a few or many times, or a class if the clone is expanded.

>TRBV7-9|-|-|TRBJ2-5
CSSSFKMGEVETQYF
TGTTCCAGCAGCTTTAAGATGGGGGAGGTAGAGACCCAGTACTTC
>TRBV7-6|-|few|TRBJ2-3
CASSLSGGTDTQYF
TGTGCCAGCAGCTTAAGTGGAGGCACAGATACGCAGTATTTT
>TRBV6-5|-|-|TRBJ1-1
CASSYGGMNTEAFF
TGTGCCAGCAGTTATGGCGGTATGAACACTGAAGCTTTCTTT
>TRBV18|-|-|TRBJ1-5
CASSPNRRSGNQPQHF
TGTGCCAGCTCACCGAATAGGAGGAGCGGCAATCAGCCCCAGCATTTT
>TRBV7-6|TRBD2|-|TRBJ2-5
CASSPRTSGTETQYF
TGTGCCAGCAGCCCCCGGACTAGCGGGACGGAGACCCAGTACTTC
>TRBV11-2|TRBD1|-|TRBJ2-7
CASSHRTGSYEQYF
TGTGCCAGCAGCCATCGGACAGGCTCCTACGAGCAGTACTTC
>TRBV5-1|TRBD2|-|TRBJ2-7
CASSLELAGVSPQQYF
TGCGCCAGCAGCTTGGAGCTAGCGGGAGTATCCCCCCAGCAGTACTTC
>TRBV7-2|TRBD2|-|TRBJ2-2
CASSWLSGRRSGELFF
TGTGCCAGCAGCTGGTTGAGCGGGAGAAGGTCCGGGGAGCTGTTTTTT
>TRBV11-3|TRBD2|-|TRBJ2-1
CASSLGRREHQYNEQFF
TGTGCCAGCAGCTTAGGTCGGCGGGAGCATCAGTACAATGAGCAGTTCTTC
>TRBV29-1|-|-|TRBJ1-1
CSVEDSRNTEAFF
TGCAGCGTTGAAGATAGCAGGAACACTGAAGCTTTCTTT
>TRBV5-6|-|-|TRBJ2-7
CASSLWQGDSEQYF
TGTGCCAGCAGCTTGTGGCAGGGGGACTCCGAGCAGTACTTC
>TRBV6-6|TRBD2|-|TRBJ2-1
CASTEFSGRAQNEQFF
TGTGCCAGCACCGAATTCAGCGGGAGGGCCCAGAATGAGCAGTTCTTC
>TRBV6-5|TRBD2|few|TRBJ2-5
CASGLSREQYF
TGTGCCAGCGGCCTCTCGCGGGAGCAGTACTTC
>TRBV5-6|-|-|TRBJ2-2
CASSHNSYRVRGGELFF
TGTGCCAGCAGCCATAATTCATACAGGGTTCGGGGCGGGGAGCTGTTTTTT
>TRBV28|TRBD1|-|TRBJ1-2
CASSTFLHTGVWGNYGYTF
TGTGCCAGCAGCACATTCCTCCACACAGGGGTATGGGGGAACTATGGCTACACCTTC
>TRBV5-1|TRBD2|-|TRBJ2-7
CASSPGTSGRTYEQYF
TGCGCCAGCAGCCCCGGGACTAGCGGGAGAACGTACGAGCAGTACTTC
>TRBV7-3|-|-|TRBJ2-3
CASSTPGATDTQYF
TGTGCCAGCAGCACTCCAGGGGCCACAGATACGCAGTATTTT
>TRBV27|TRBD1|-|TRBJ1-1
CASSLFLPRQGGNTEAFF
TGTGCCAGCAGTTTGTTCCTTCCACGACAGGGTGGGAACACTGAAGCTTTCTTT